The present TCR beta chain was sequenced within a study of blood T cell repertoires in COVID-19 (dated by TCRdb to about 2020). Background on the whole study: Collaborator samples came from the United States, Italy and Spain and covered acute and convalescent phases of COVID-19. Nearly every sample came with metadata listing a de-identified subject ID, COVID-19 status, age in years and sex. The samples were drawn from two sources: the first 160 participants of the ongoing ImmuneRACE study, and 950 to 1,500 subjects contributed by 6 global collaborators. Where available, HLA class I and class II types were taken from metadata supplied by the sample provider and were not determined by assay-based typing. The repertoires were released in a freely available public database meant as a resource for research on the immune response to SARS-CoV-2. Subjects who had been exposed to COVID-19, were actively infected with it, or had recovered from it provided the deeply sampled blood TCRbeta repertoires that made up the dataset. The material from the prospective study consisted of cDNA or gDNA derived from T cells, B-cell-depleted T cells, or PBMCs.

Of note for this clone: Its cognate antigen has yet to be identified. Per-base quality was not reported, and no clone a single base away is much larger than it.

Points the paper makes about the study in general: The quantity of clinical and demographic metadata differed by source and by participant and was supplied without curation.

Collaborating institutions collected whole blood in K2EDTA tubes following their own protocols. For TCRbeta analysis, collaborators shipped samples as frozen whole blood, isolated PBMCs, or DNA extracted from either of those sample types. Germline trimming amounts to 4 bases on V and 9 bases on J, with 15 as the count of junction bases outside the gene matches. Including cysteine and phenylalanine, the CDR3 has 16 amino acids. CDR3 DNA only is kept here, 48 bases in frame from base 1. The germline V gene sets CDR1 to MDHEN and CDR2 to SYDVKM. TCRbeta CDR3 regions were amplified from genomic DNA by means of the immunoSEQ Assay, a bias-controlled multiplex PCR. The study's processing was this. Nucleated cell counts per sample were estimated from amplification of reference gene primers within the assay. To quantify the absolute abundance of each unique TCRbeta CDR3 rearrangement, sequence reads were collapsed and filtered. Productive Simpson clonality was computed per sample as the square root of Simpson's diversity index over productive rearrangements. The source is immuneACCESS, and TCRdb retained only in-frame sequences with V and J called. Part of the clones is not carried over; for the studies checked, unresolved V genes explain less than half of this, and the remainder is unexplained. Clone size and V and J calls were adopted from that table, with D and trimming inferred from the DNA. In this sample the table shows roughly 43,000 clones, roughly 88% of which occur a single time. Together, the top ten hold 15% to 18% of the sample.

This receptor was obtained from a human donor in a cohort sampled during active COVID-19. The donor label of this sample is uncertain. Recombination linked TRBV28 to TRBJ2-1, with 7 bases in between that match TRBD1. The sequenced sample was peripheral blood. The nucleotides are TGTGCCAGCAGTTCGGGACAGCCCCTGTTGGTAGGTGAGCAGTTCTTC. Translated, this is CASSSGQPLLVGEQFF.